This TCR beta chain emerged from a study of Ad26.COV2.S vaccination and SARS-CoV-2 variants. As to treatment: roughly 18 received Ad26.COV2.S at low or high dose, single or two shots; about 5 received placebo; per-sample allocation not given. Sampling occurred on day 63 after the first vaccine or placebo injection. From germline, CDR1 is MNHNY and CDR2 SVGAGI (reference sequence). The germline V and J ends were trimmed by 6 bases and 4 bases, with 10 bases remaining between them. The CDR3 runs 14 residues. Clones were sequenced by immunoSEQ multiplex PCR, and TCRdb holds only the in-frame ones, with some missing. The sample shows about 440,000 clones, about 90% of them seen only once.

The chain employs TRBV6-6 and TRBJ1-6, with no clear D. The sequence was obtained from a person aged 18-60 years who received the Ad26.COV2.S COVID-19 vaccine or a placebo. Sequencing was performed on peripheral blood, taken in a trial of Ad26.COV2.S vaccine versus placebo. CDR3 nucleotide sequence: TGTGCCAGCAGCCGAGACGGATATAATTCACCCCTCCACTTT. Protein sequence: CASSRDGYNSPLHF.